The 24 T cell receptor beta chains below come from one sample, sequenced in a study of control samples from healthy donors and cancer patients. Sequencing used immunoSEQ multiplex PCR; TCRdb keeps in-frame clones, though not all of them. The table lists approximately 170,000 clones, more than 85% of them singletons. The sample consisted of blood. The receptors derive from a woman in her thirties in good health.

As to this clone: This specimen includes other DNA sequences encoding the same CDR3. The chain is built from TRBV7-9 and TRBJ1-6; D may be TRBD1 (5 bases). This CDR3 region has 14 residues. Germline lookup yields CDR1 SEHNR and CDR2 FQNEAQ (reference sequence). V was clipped by 0 bases and J by 13 bases, with 13 bases between them. CDR3 region: CASSLAVGGGPLHF. CDR3 nucleotides: TGTGCCAGCAGCTTAGCCGTCGGGGGGGGTCCCCTCCACTTT.

This chain links TRBV7-3 with TRBJ2-1; 15 bases agree with TRBD2. V dropped 7 bases and J dropped 8; count of bases not matched to a gene: 15. The CDR3 has 18 amino acids. The germline gives CDR1 SGHTA, CDR2 FQGTGA. The CDR3 reads CASNLGGLAGGVGHEQFF. The CDR3 DNA follows: TGTGCCAGCAACCTAGGGGGACTAGCGGGAGGAGTGGGGCATGAGCAGTTCTTC.

In the case of this clone: Additional DNA sequences in this sample encode the identical CDR3. The V gene is TRBV11-2, the J gene TRBJ1-1; a weak D match, TRBD1 (6 bases). CDR3 size: 14 residues. Trimming removed 5 bases at V and 4 bases at J, with 14 bases between. Germline V lookup: CDR1 SGHAT, CDR2 FQNNGV. CDR3 sequence: CASSPGGASTEAFF. DNA for the CDR3: TGTGCCAGCAGCCCGGGGGGGGCAAGCACTGAAGCTTTCTTT.

The J gene is TRBJ2-2, the V gene TRBV4-2; TRBD1 is a possible D gene (6 bases). CDR1 and CDR2 from the germline V gene are LGHNA and YNFKEQ. The CDR3 totals 15 residues. V lost 1 base and J 2 bases, leaving 8 bases between the germline ends. This CDR3 is CASSQGTDNTGELFF. In nucleotides, the CDR3 is TGTGCCAGCAGCCAAGGGACAGACAACACCGGGGAGCTGTTTTTT.

Here the CDR3 reads CASSRSGTSSYEQYF. CDR3 in DNA: TGTGCCAGTAGTAGGTCCGGGACTAGCAGCTACGAGCAGTACTTC. The chain uses TRBV19 and TRBJ2-7, with TRBD2 matching over 9 bases. CDR3 length equals 15 residues. The J segment lost 3 bases and the V segment lost 4 bases, leaving 7 bases of the junction unmatched. CDR1 LNHDA and CDR2 SQIVND come from the germline V gene (reference sequence).

The chain combines TRBV5-6 with TRBJ1-6; D might be TRBD1 (6 bases). CDR3 length: 16 residues. The V end was cut by 4 bases, the J end by 4 bases, with 15 bases between. The germline gives CDR1 SGHDT, CDR2 YYEEEE. The CDR3 is CASSLLRQEYNSPLHF. In DNA form, the CDR3 reads TGTGCCAGCAGCCTCCTCAGACAGGAGTATAATTCACCCCTCCACTTT.

This chain joins TRBV30 and TRBJ2-2; D is undetermined. CDR3 size: 11 residues. Per the germline V gene, CDR1 is GTSNPN and CDR2 is SVGIG (reference sequence). V lost 4 bases and J lost 5, with 5 bases in between. The CDR3 region is CAWMGTGELFF. In DNA, the CDR3 is TGTGCCTGGATGGGGACCGGGGAGCTGTTTTTT.

The CDR3 reads CATKQGVGETQYF. The DNA for the CDR3 is TGTGCCACCAAGCAGGGAGTCGGGGAGACCCAGTACTTC. V is TRBV24-1 and J is TRBJ2-5; D is perhaps TRBD1 or TRBD2 (5 bases each). V was trimmed by 8 bases and J by 5 bases, leaving 14 bases between them. Looked up from germline, CDR1 is KGHDR and CDR2 is SFDVKD. The CDR3 is made up of 13 amino acids.

The V gene is TRBV6-1, the J gene TRBJ2-7; D is perhaps TRBD2 (5 bases). Germline V gives CDR1 MNHNS, CDR2 SASEGT. The CDR3 is 15 residues long. Trimming took 3 bases from V and 0 from J, leaving 12 bases between them. The CDR3 DNA follows: TGTGCCAGCAGTGATGCTGGCGCGGGCTCCTACGAGCAGTACTTC. The encoded protein is CASSDAGAGSYEQYF.

This chain joins TRBV28 and TRBJ2-3, with TRBD1 matching 9 bases. This CDR3 region has 13 residues. Germline loops: CDR1 MDHEN, CDR2 SYDVKM. Unmatched junction bases numbered 3, after V lost 7 bases and J lost 4 bases. The CDR3 sequence: CASKGQGSDTQYF. The CDR3 DNA reads as TGTGCCAGCAAGGGACAGGGATCAGATACGCAGTATTTT.

The V and J genes are TRBV3-1 (or the pseudogene TRBV3-2) and TRBJ2-3; D might be TRBD2 (5 bases). Germline lookup yields CDR1 LGHDT and CDR2 YNNKEL (reference sequence). V gave up 4 bases and J gave up 0 bases, with 11 bases separating them. The CDR3 spans 15 residues. The CDR3 spells CASSPPDSSTDTQYF. The CDR3 nucleotides are TGTGCCAGCAGCCCCCCGGACTCTAGCACAGATACGCAGTATTTT.

The DNA for the CDR3 is TGTGCCAGCACCTACGTCGCCGGACAGGGCGCCTACGAGCAGTACTTC. Translating gives CASTYVAGQGAYEQYF. V gene TRBV5-8 combines with J gene TRBJ2-7; TRBD1 agrees at 8 bases. This CDR3 has 16 residues. Germline lookup yields CDR1 SGHTS and CDR2 YDEGEE. Unmatched junction bases numbered 13, after V lost 6 bases and J lost 2 bases.

The chain is built from TRBV19 and TRBJ2-7; D is ambiguous. The CDR3 is 15 amino acids. Germline V gene lookup returns CDR1 LNHDA and CDR2 SQIVND (reference sequence). V was clipped by 6 bases and J by 0 bases, with 15 bases between them. The CDR3 DNA reads as TGTGCCAGTAGCGTCGCCCGCCCCAGCTCCTACGAGCAGTACTTC. Amino acid sequence: CASSVARPSSYEQYF.

The chain combines TRBV19 with TRBJ1-4; D uncertain. This CDR3 spans 14 amino acids. V was clipped by 3 bases and J by 0 bases, with 5 bases between them. CDR1 and CDR2 (germline): LNHDA, SQIVND (reference sequence). The CDR3 sequence: CASSIFATNEKLFF. CDR3 sequence (DNA): TGTGCCAGTAGTATCTTCGCAACTAATGAAAAACTGTTTTTT. The full variable domain, with the rest looked up from reference TRBV19 and TRBJ1-4, is DGGITQSPKYLFRKEGQNVTLSCEQNLNHDAMYWYRQDPGQGLRLIYYSQIVNDFQKGDIAEGYSVSREKKESFPLTVTSAQKNPTAFYLCASSIFATNEKLFFGSGTQLSVL.

The V and J genes are TRBV6-2 or TRBV6-3 and TRBJ2-2; D may be TRBD2 (7 bases). Germline CDR1 MNHEY, CDR2 SVGEGT. Trimming removed 4 bases from V and 5 bases from J, with 11 bases in between. The CDR3 runs to 14 residues. Here the CDR3 reads CASSFGGPTGELFF. CDR3 bases: TGTGCCAGCAGTTTCGGGGGGCCGACCGGGGAGCTGTTTTTT.

This chain joins TRBV30 and TRBJ1-5; 7 bases align to TRBD1. The V gene end was trimmed by 2 bases and the J gene end by 4 bases; junction bases not matched to a gene: 5. The CDR3 length is 14 residues. The V gene's germline CDR1 is GTSNPN and CDR2 SVGIG (reference sequence). The CDR3 here is CAWSKGQTNQPQHF. The CDR3 bases are TGTGCCTGGAGTAAGGGACAGACTAATCAGCCCCAGCATTTT.

This chain uses TRBV15 with TRBJ2-3; no clear D gene. The CDR3 spans 13 residues. Trimming pared 5 bases from V and 2 bases from J, leaving 8 bases between. Per the germline V gene, CDR1 is LNHNV and CDR2 is YYDKDF (reference sequence). The CDR3 sequence is CATSPRHTDTQYF. DNA of the CDR3: TGTGCCACCAGCCCGAGACACACAGATACGCAGTATTTT. Filled out from reference TRBV15 and TRBJ2-3, the complete variable domain reads DAMVIQNPRYQVTQFGKPVTLSCSQTLNHNVMYWYQQKSSQAPKLLFHYYDKDFNNEADTPDNFQSRRPNTSFCFLDIRSPGLGDTAMYLCATSPRHTDTQYFGPGTRLTVL.

This rearrangement joins TRBV11-2 to TRBJ1-3; D unclear. Germline V gene sequence: CDR1 SGHAT, CDR2 FQNNGV. Trimming took 4 bases from V and 11 from J, leaving 18 bases between them. The CDR3 covers 14 residues. CDR3 residues: CASSSVRTEGAIYF. The CDR3, as DNA: TGTGCCAGCAGCTCTGTCCGCACGGAAGGCGCCATATATTTT.

This clone was found once. The rearrangement links TRBV27 to TRBJ2-7, with TRBD1 matching 8 bases. Germline-derived CDR1 and CDR2 are MNHEY and SMNVEV (reference sequence). The CDR3 is 14 amino acids. Trimming at V came to 3 bases and at J to 2 bases, leaving 3 bases not matched to a gene. Here the CDR3 reads CASSFRQGTYEQYF. The CDR3 DNA reads TGTGCCAGCAGTTTTAGACAGGGGACCTACGAGCAGTACTTC.

The gene calls are TRBV3-1 (or the pseudogene TRBV3-2) and TRBJ1-1; tentatively, D is TRBD1 (5 bases). This CDR3 spans 14 amino acids. CDR1 and CDR2 (germline): LGHDT, YNNKEL (reference sequence). V lost 3 bases, J lost 1 base, and 9 bases lay in between. The CDR3 here is CASSHAGGNTEAFF. In nucleotides, the CDR3 is TGTGCCAGCAGCCACGCTGGGGGGAACACTGAAGCTTTCTTT.

The V and J genes are TRBV24-1 and TRBJ2-3, with TRBD2 matching 7 bases. The CDR3 extends over 12 amino acids. Trimming at V came to 9 bases and at J to 3 bases, leaving 2 bases not matched to a gene. Germline V gene lookup returns CDR1 KGHDR and CDR2 SFDVKD. The CDR3 DNA follows: TGTGCCACCGCCGGGGGGACAGATACGCAGTATTTT. Its translation is CATAGGTDTQYF.

The chain recombines TRBV21-1 with TRBJ2-6; the D call of TRBD1 is as the table states it, not checked on the DNA. TRBV21-1 is recorded as a pseudogene. The CDR3 has 18 amino acids. The CDR3 DNA sequence: TGTGCCAGCAGGAACGCGGAGACAGGGGGATATGGGGCCAACGTCCTGACTTTC. It encodes CASRNAETGGYGANVLTF.

This chain links TRBV12-3 or TRBV12-4 with TRBJ2-3; no clear D. V lost 3 bases, J lost 0 bases, and 4 bases lay in between. The CDR3 spans 13 residues. The CDR3 protein is CASSFLSTDTQYF. In DNA, the CDR3 is TGTGCCAGCAGTTTCCTAAGCACAGATACGCAGTATTTT.

This chain joins TRBV28 and TRBJ1-5; TRBD1 might be the D (5 bases). CDR1 is MDHEN and CDR2 is SYDVKM in the germline V gene. V was cut by 6 bases and J by 4 bases, with 25 bases left in between. The CDR3 contains 18 residues. The CDR3 here is CASRPGAYSGTGNQPQHF. The CDR3 nucleotides are TGTGCCAGCAGACCCGGGGCCTATTCTGGGACGGGGAATCAGCCCCAGCATTTT.